Following are 21 T cell receptor beta chains from one sample sequenced in a study of CD8+CD57+ T cells in acquired aplastic anemia. It was patients with CD8+CD57+ cell expansion by flow cytometry who were chosen for sequencing. CDR3 and TCR beta VDJ profiling relied on genomic DNA as the template. TCRdb re-called the reads through MiXCR, storing one row per CDR3 protein. The table has around 200,000 distinct CDR3 sequences, approximately 48% seen once; the top ten hold more than 1.5%. Material: sorted CD4+, CD8+, or CD8+CD57+ T cells (not recorded which) from PBMCs. The receptors were sampled from a human donor with aplastic anemia.

The genes are TRBV7-6 and TRBJ1-1; weak D call: TRBD1 (5 bases). Germline V gene sequence: CDR1 SGHVS, CDR2 FNYEAQ. V dropped 1 base and J dropped 6 bases, with 9 bases sitting between them. The CDR3 covers 13 residues. CDR3 coding DNA: TGTGCCAGCAGCTTAGGCCAGGGCCCTGAAGCTTTCTTT. This sequence encodes CASSLGQGPEAFF.

This clonotype showed up many times. This chain uses TRBV7-3 with TRBJ1-2; TRBD1 agrees at 7 bases. The ends lost 5 bases at V and 6 bases at J; junction bases unmatched: 12. CDR1 and CDR2 (germline): SGHTA, FQGTGA. This CDR3 has 15 amino acids. CDR3 in amino acids: CASSRGSRGGDGYTF. CDR3 nucleotides: TGTGCCAGCAGCCGGGGGAGCAGGGGGGGAGATGGCTACACCTTC. Filled out from reference TRBV7-3 and TRBJ1-2, the complete variable domain reads GAGVSQTPSNKVTEKGKYVELRCDPISGHTALYWYRQSLGQGPEFLIYFQGTGAADDSGLPNDRFFAVRPEGSVSTLKIQRTERGDSAVYLCASSRGSRGGDGYTFGSGTRLTVV.

The sample holds a few counts of this clonotype. This chain uses TRBV11-2 with TRBJ2-4; D is unclear. Trimming removed 1 base from V and 0 bases from J, with 7 bases in between. This CDR3 is built from 15 residues. CDR1 and CDR2 (germline): SGHAT, FQNNGV. The CDR3 region is CASSLGLLAKNIQYF. CDR3 nucleotides: TGTGCCAGCAGCTTAGGCTTACTAGCCAAAAACATTCAGTACTTC. Full variable domain (remainder filled in from reference TRBV11-2 and TRBJ2-4): EAGVAQSPRYKIIEKRQSVAFWCNPISGHATLYWYQQILGQGPKLLIQFQNNGVVDDSQLPKDRFSAERLKGVDSTLKIQPAKLEDSAVYLCASSLGLLAKNIQYFGAGTRLSVL.

This clonotype came up many times. The chain is built from TRBV7-2 and TRBJ1-4; 10 nucleotides line up with TRBD1. The trim removed 1 base at V and 7 bases at J, leaving 3 bases unmatched. The CDR3 totals 15 residues. The germline CDR1 and CDR2 sequences are SGHTA and FQGNSA. The CDR3 region is CASSLGTGGFEKLFF. CDR3 nucleotides: TGTGCCAGCAGCTTAGGGACAGGGGGTTTTGAAAAACTGTTTTTT.

The chain couples TRBV19 to TRBJ2-7; 7 bases agree with TRBD1. The germline V gene has CDR1 LNHDA and CDR2 SQIVND (reference sequence). The V and J ends lost 5 bases and 5 bases, in that order; junction bases with no gene match: 9. The CDR3 has 14 amino acids. Written as DNA, the CDR3 is TGTGCCAGTAGTGACGAACAGGGGTCCCACGAGCAGTACTTC. Protein product: CASSDEQGSHEQYF.

There are a few counts of this clonotype. The chain carries TRBV28 and TRBJ2-7; possibly TRBD1 or TRBD2 for D (5 bases each). V was shortened by 6 bases and J by 2 bases, with 17 bases between the two germline ends. CDR1 is MDHEN and CDR2 is SYDVKM in the germline V gene. CDR3 size: 15 residues. Here the CDR3 reads CASSSQQGDPYEQYF. CDR3 nucleotides: TGTGCCAGCAGCTCCCAGCAGGGAGACCCCTACGAGCAGTACTTC.

This clonotype was counted a few times. The rearrangement uses TRBV28 and TRBJ2-7; 9 bases fit TRBD2. The CDR3 has 16 residues. J lost 0 bases, V lost 4 bases, and 7 bases had no gene match. The germline gives CDR1 MDHEN, CDR2 SYDVKM. The DNA of the CDR3 is TGTGCCAGCAGTTCAAATAGCGGGAGTTACTCCTACGAGCAGTACTTC. Its protein product is CASSSNSGSYSYEQYF. Variable domain in full (rest from reference TRBV28 and TRBJ2-7): DVKVTQSSRYLVKRTGEKVFLECVQDMDHENMFWYRQDPGLGLRLIYFSYDVKMKEKGDIPEGYSVSREKKERFSLILESASTNQTSMYLCASSSNSGSYSYEQYFGPGTRLTVT.

V gene TRBV24-1 combines with J gene TRBJ1-1; tentatively, D is TRBD1 (6 bases). Trimming left V 9 bases short and J 0 bases short, with 19 bases between. In germline, CDR1 is KGHDR, CDR2 SFDVKD. The CDR3 contains 16 residues. The CDR3 sequence is CATPIRTERLNTEAFF. The CDR3 DNA follows: TGTGCCACCCCGATTCGGACAGAGAGATTGAACACTGAAGCTTTCTTT.

The J gene is TRBJ1-3, the V gene TRBV4-2; D ambiguous. CDR3 length equals 13 residues. Trimming removed 4 bases from V and 4 bases from J, with 8 bases in between. The germline gives CDR1 LGHNA, CDR2 YNFKEQ. The CDR3, as DNA: TGTGCCAGCAGCCCAGATTTCGGAAACACCATATATTTT. It is translated as CASSPDFGNTIYF.

In this sample, this clonotype turned up many times. V gene TRBV15 combines with J gene TRBJ1-5; possibly TRBD1 for D (6 bases). Germline V gene lookup returns CDR1 LNHNV and CDR2 YYDKDF (reference sequence). The V gene lost 1 base and the J gene lost 5 bases, with 12 bases spanning the gap. This CDR3 is 15 amino acids long. The CDR3 loop is CATSRAADSDQPQHF. The CDR3 nucleotides are TGTGCCACCAGCAGAGCGGCGGACAGTGATCAGCCCCAGCATTTT.

This clonotype appeared a few times. CDR3 loop: CATSRDLTVSYEQYF. CDR3 sequence (DNA): TGTGCCACCAGCAGAGATCTGACTGTCTCCTACGAGCAGTACTTC. The V and J genes are TRBV15 and TRBJ2-7; D gene unclear. V lost 0 bases, J lost 0 bases, and 9 bases lay in between. Germline CDR1 LNHNV, CDR2 YYDKDF (reference sequence). This CDR3 contains 15 residues.

This chain joins TRBV20-1 and TRBJ1-2; tentatively, D is TRBD1 (6 bases). The CDR3 runs to 13 residues. V shed 4 bases and J shed 6 bases, with 15 bases lying between them. The V gene's germline CDR1 is DFQATT and CDR2 SNEGSKA (reference sequence). CDR3: CSAIGGLGHGYTF. The CDR3 bases are TGCAGTGCTATAGGGGGGTTGGGGCATGGCTACACCTTC.

This rearrangement joins TRBV10-2 to TRBJ2-7, with 12 positions matching TRBD2. This CDR3 spans 13 amino acids. The germline gives CDR1 WSHSY, CDR2 SAAADI. V lost 7 bases to trimming and J lost 4 bases; unmatched junction nucleotides: 2. CDR3 bases: TGCGCCAGCATACTAGCGGGAGGTTACGAGCAGTACTTC. It translates to CASILAGGYEQYF.

Only a few counts were recorded for this clonotype. This chain links TRBV11-2 with TRBJ2-3, with D perhaps matching TRBD1 (5 bases). The CDR3 has 14 residues. CDR1 is SGHAT and CDR2 is FQNNGV in the germline V gene. Trimming took 0 bases from V and 4 from J, leaving 8 bases between them. CDR3 DNA: TGTGCCAGCAGCTTAGACAGGGTGTCAGATACGCAGTATTTT. This encodes CASSLDRVSDTQYF.

Worth noting for this clonotype: An end of the junction differs from the germline gene, which may be a read error. The chain recombines TRBV2 with TRBJ1-5; the D is unclear. Per germline, CDR1 SNHLY and CDR2 FYNNEI. The CDR3 runs 13 residues. This chain's CDR3 is CATSDFANQPQHF. CDR3 nucleotides: TGTGCCACCAGTGATTTTGCCAATCAGCCCCAGCATTTT.

There are many counts of this clonotype. J is TRBJ2-3 and V is TRBV14; 14 bases align to TRBD2. V shed 4 bases, J shed 15 bases, and the junction held 6 bases outside the gene matches. CDR3 size: 13 residues. Germline V gene sequence: CDR1 SGHDN, CDR2 FVKESK. CDR3 DNA sequence: TGTGCCAGCAGCCCCACTGGGACTAGCGGGAGTTATTTT. It is translated as CASSPTGTSGSYF.

This clonotype was observed at least ten times. This chain joins TRBV3-1 and TRBJ2-7, with TRBD2 matching over 12 bases. Trimming cost V 4 bases and J 6 bases; bases outside gene matches: 7. CDR1 is LGHDT and CDR2 is YNNKEL in the germline V gene (reference sequence). This CDR3 comprises 15 residues. The CDR3 is CASSLRSTSGSEQYF. CDR3 bases: TGTGCCAGCAGCCTGCGATCGACTAGCGGGAGCGAGCAGTACTTC.

The chain couples TRBV29-1 to TRBJ2-3; weak D call: TRBD1 (6 bases). The length of the CDR3 is 13 residues. Trimming stripped 8 bases from V and 10 bases from J, with 22 bases between. Germline V gene data show CDR1 as SQVTM and CDR2 as ANQGSEA. CDR3 DNA sequence: TGCAGCACGAGTGGAACAGGGTCTACGGCGCAGTATTTT. The encoded protein is CSTSGTGSTAQYF.

This clonotype has more than one count but fewer than ten. V and J are TRBV6-6 and TRBJ1-1; 7 positions agree with TRBD1. Germline loops: CDR1 MNHNY, CDR2 SVGAGI (reference sequence). Trimming removed 4 bases from V and 0 bases from J; junction bases left unmatched: 5. This CDR3 is built from 15 residues. The CDR3 sequence: CASSFNRGMNTEAFF. The CDR3 DNA reads as TGTGCCAGCAGTTTTAACAGGGGCATGAACACTGAAGCTTTCTTT.

As regards this clonotype: Possible read error: a much larger clone is one base away. V and J are TRBV3-1 and TRBJ1-2; 7 bases are shared with TRBD1. CDR1 and CDR2 (germline): LGHDT, YNNKEL (reference sequence). This CDR3 has 13 amino acids. The DNA for the CDR3 is TGTGACAGCAGCCAGGCTGACAGGGTGGGCTACACCTTC. Protein: CDSSQADRVGYTF.

The chain combines TRBV25-1 with TRBJ2-7, with D possibly being TRBD1 (6 bases). This CDR3 has 13 amino acids. V dropped 4 bases and J dropped 9 bases, with 16 bases sitting between them. Germline-derived CDR1 and CDR2 are MGHDK and SYGVNS. CDR3 in DNA: TGTGCCAGCAGTGCGGACGACAGGCGGCGGCAGTACTTC. It is translated as CASSADDRRRQYF.